This T cell receptor beta chain is from a study of T cell repertoires in cytomegalovirus infection. Study-wide background: Evidence of both CMV infection and a matching HLA type came from public TCR beta signatures. Findings and limits, study-wide: Cumulative public TCR beta family frequency identified CMV carriers with the relevant HLA.

CDR1 and CDR2 (germline): MDHEN, SYDVKM. This CDR3 contains 15 residues. V lost 5 bases, J lost 0 bases, and 13 bases lay in between. Regarding this clonotype: The target antigen is unknown.

TCRdb re-called the reads through MiXCR, storing one row per CDR3 protein. Of about 310,000 distinct CDR3 sequences in the sample, roughly 17% were seen once. The sample taken for sequencing was PBMCs. The sequence came from a human donor in good health (CMV status not recorded). Some clones in this sample may be carry-over from other donors' samples. V is TRBV28 and J is TRBJ1-1; D is perhaps TRBD1 (6 bases). The DNA for the CDR3 is TGTGCCAGCAGTCCCGAGGGGGGGATGAACACTGAAGCTTTCTTT. Its translation: CASSPEGGMNTEAFF.